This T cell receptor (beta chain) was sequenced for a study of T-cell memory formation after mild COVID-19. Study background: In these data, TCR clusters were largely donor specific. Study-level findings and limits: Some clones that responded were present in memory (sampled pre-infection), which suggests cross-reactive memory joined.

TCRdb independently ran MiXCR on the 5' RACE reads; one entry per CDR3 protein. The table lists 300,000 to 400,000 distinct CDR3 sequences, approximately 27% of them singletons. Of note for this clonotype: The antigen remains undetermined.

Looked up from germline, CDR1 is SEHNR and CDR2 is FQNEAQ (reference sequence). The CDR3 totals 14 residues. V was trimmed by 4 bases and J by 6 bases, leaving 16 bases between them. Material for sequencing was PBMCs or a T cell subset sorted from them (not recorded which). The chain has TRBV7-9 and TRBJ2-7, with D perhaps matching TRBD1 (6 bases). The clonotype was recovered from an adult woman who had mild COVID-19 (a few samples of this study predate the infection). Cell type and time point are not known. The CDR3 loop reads CASSSYRVGGEQYF. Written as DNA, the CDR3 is TGTGCCAGCAGCTCTTACAGGGTAGGGGGCGAGCAGTACTTC.